This T cell receptor (beta chain) comes out of a study of cytomegalovirus exposure and HLA in healthy donors. Repertoires were generated with immunoSEQ multiplex PCR, while TCRdb's copy carries only in-frame clones and drops some. The sample has about 260,000 clones, around 90% seen once. CDR3 length: 15 amino acids. The germline V gene has CDR1 LGHNA and CDR2 YSLEER. V lost 0 bases and J lost 5; bases outside the gene matches: 5. About this clone: Antigen specificity is unknown.

Study-level findings and limits: A classifier reportedly called cytomegalovirus status with high sensitivity and specificity. There were a few CMV-associated chains whose specificity for CMV antigens was confirmed in vitro.

The origin of this receptor is a woman younger than 45 in good health and CMV-seronegative. The rearrangement links TRBV4-3 to TRBJ2-7, with 9 bases aligning to TRBD1. The sequenced material came from PBMCs. The DNA of the CDR3 is TGCGCCAGCAGCCAAGATTGGGGGGACAGGGACGAGCAGTACTTC. It yields the protein CASSQDWGDRDEQYF.